The text below deals with one T cell receptor beta chain. The data were produced by immunoSEQ multiplex PCR, yet TCRdb's version contains in-frame clones alone and is incomplete. The profile shows roughly 200,000 clones, approximately 81% of them singletons. This entry is derived from a study of blood T cell repertoires in COVID-19. This CDR3 contains 16 residues. The V and J ends lost 3 bases and 0 bases respectively, with 12 bases between them. Germline V CDR1 and CDR2: SGHDN, FVKESK. The chain carries TRBV14 and TRBJ1-3; the D gene is possibly TRBD1 (5 bases). Sequenced material: peripheral blood. The clonotype comes from a woman aged 80 or over with COVID-19, enrolled during active disease. In DNA, the CDR3 is TGTGCCAGCAGCCATCGGGACTCCTACTCTGGAAACACCATATATTTT. Its translation is CASSHRDSYSGNTIYF.